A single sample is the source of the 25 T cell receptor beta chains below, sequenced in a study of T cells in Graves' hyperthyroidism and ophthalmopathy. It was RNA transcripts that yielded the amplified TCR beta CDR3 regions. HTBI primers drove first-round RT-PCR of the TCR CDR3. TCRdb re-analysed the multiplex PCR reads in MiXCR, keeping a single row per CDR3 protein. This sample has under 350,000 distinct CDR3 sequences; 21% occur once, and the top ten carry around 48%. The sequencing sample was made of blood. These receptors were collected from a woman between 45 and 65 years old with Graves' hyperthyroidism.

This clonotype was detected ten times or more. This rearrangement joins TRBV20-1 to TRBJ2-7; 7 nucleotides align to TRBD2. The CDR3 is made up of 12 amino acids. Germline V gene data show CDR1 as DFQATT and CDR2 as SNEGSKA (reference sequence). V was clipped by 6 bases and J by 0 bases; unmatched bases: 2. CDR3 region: CSASGNSYEQYF. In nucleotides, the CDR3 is TGCAGTGCCAGCGGGAACTCCTACGAGCAGTACTTC.

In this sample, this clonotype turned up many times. In DNA form, the CDR3 reads TGCAGCGCCATACTAGCGGGAGCGAATGAGCAGTTCTTC. Translated: CSAILAGANEQFF. V usage is TRBV29-1 and J usage is TRBJ2-1; 11 nucleotides align to TRBD2. The V gene's germline CDR1 is SQVTM and CDR2 ANQGSEA. V was clipped by 7 bases and J by 7 bases; unmatched bases: 6. The CDR3 sequence is 13 residues long.

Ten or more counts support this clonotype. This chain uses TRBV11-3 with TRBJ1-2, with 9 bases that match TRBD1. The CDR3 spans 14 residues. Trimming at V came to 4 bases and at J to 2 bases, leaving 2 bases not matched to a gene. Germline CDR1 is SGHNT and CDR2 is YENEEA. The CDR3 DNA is TGTGCCAGCAGCTCGGGACAGGGAAACTATGGCTACACCTTC. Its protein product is CASSSGQGNYGYTF. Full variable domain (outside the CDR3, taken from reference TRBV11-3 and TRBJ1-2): EAGVVQSPRYKIIEKKQPVAFWCNPISGHNTLYWYLQNLGQGPELLIRYENEEAVDDSQLPKDRFSAERLKGVDSTLKIQPAELGDSAVYLCASSSGQGNYGYTFGSGTRLTVV.

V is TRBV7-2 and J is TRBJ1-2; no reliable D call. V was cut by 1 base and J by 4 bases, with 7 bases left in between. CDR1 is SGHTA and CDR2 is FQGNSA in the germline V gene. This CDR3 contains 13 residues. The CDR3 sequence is CASSLGGVYGYTF. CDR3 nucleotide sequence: TGTGCCAGCAGCTTAGGGGGTGTCTATGGCTACACCTTC.

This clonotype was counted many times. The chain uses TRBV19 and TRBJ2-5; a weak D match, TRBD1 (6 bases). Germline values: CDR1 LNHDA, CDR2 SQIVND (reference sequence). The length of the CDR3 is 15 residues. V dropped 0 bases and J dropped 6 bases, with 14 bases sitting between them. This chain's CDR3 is CASSIDRGRGKTQYF. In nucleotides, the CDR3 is TGTGCCAGTAGTATAGATCGGGGCAGGGGCAAGACCCAGTACTTC.

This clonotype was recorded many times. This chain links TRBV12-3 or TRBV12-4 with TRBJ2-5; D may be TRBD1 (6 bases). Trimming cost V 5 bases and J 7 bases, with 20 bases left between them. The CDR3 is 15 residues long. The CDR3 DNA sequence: TGTGCCAGCAGTGCCCGACAGGAAACAAAGGGGACCCAGTACTTC. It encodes CASSARQETKGTQYF.

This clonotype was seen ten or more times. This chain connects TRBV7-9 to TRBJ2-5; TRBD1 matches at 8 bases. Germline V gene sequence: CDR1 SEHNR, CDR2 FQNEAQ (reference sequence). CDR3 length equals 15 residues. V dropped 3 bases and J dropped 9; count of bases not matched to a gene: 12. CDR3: CASSFGTGLMGAQYF. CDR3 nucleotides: TGTGCCAGCAGCTTCGGGACAGGCCTTATGGGGGCCCAGTACTTC.

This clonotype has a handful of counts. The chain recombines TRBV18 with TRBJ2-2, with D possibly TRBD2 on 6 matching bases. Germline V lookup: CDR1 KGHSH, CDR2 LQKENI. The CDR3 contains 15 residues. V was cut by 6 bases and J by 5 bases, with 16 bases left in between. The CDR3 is CASSRPGVSTGELFF. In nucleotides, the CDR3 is TGTGCCAGCTCCCGACCGGGAGTCTCGACCGGGGAGCTGTTTTTT.

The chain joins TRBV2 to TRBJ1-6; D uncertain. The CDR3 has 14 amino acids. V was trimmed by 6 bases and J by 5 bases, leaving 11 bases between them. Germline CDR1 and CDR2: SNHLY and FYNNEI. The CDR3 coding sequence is TGTGCCAGCAGACAGCAGTCCCATAATTCACCCCTCCACTTT. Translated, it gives CASRQQSHNSPLHF.

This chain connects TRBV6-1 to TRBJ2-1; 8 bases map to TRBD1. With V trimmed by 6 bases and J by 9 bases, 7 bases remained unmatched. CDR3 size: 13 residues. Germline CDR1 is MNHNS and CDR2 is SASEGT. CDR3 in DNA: TGTGCCAGCAGAGACAGGGGAACAGTTGAGCAGTTCTTC. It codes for CASRDRGTVEQFF.

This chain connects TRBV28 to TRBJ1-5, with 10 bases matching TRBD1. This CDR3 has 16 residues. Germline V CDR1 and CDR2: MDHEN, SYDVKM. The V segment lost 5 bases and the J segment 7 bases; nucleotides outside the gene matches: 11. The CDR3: CASSTYGQGDNQPQHF. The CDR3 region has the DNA TGTGCCAGCAGTACCTATGGACAGGGGGACAACCAGCCCCAGCATTTT.

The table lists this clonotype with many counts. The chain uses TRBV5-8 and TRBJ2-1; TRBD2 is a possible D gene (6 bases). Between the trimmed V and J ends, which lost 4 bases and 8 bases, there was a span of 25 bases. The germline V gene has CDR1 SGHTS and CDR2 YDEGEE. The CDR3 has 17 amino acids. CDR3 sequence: CASSPTSTSKSDDEQFF. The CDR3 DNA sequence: TGTGCCAGCAGCCCGACCTCTACTAGCAAATCTGACGATGAGCAGTTCTTC.

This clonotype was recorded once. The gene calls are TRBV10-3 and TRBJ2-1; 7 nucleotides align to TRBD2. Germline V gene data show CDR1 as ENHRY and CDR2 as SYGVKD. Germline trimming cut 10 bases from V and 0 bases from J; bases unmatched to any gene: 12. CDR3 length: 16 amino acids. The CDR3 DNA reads TGTGCCACGCGGGACTATAATATAATCTCCTACAATGAGCAGTTCTTC. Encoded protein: CATRDYNIISYNEQFF.

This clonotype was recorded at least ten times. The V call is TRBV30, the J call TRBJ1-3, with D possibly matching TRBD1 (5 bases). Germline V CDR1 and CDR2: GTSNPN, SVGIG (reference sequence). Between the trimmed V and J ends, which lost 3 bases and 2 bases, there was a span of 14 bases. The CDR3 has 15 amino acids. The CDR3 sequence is CAWSHQGGPGNTIYF. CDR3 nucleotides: TGTGCCTGGAGCCACCAGGGAGGACCTGGAAACACCATATATTTT.

CDR3 nucleotide sequence: TGTGCCAGCAGTGAATGGGGCCGACAGGATCAGGGGCAGTACTTC. As protein: CASSEWGRQDQGQYF. This chain connects TRBV6-1 to TRBJ2-7; TRBD1 might be the D (6 bases). Germline CDR1 is MNHNS and CDR2 is SASEGT. Trimming stripped 2 bases from V and 9 bases from J, with 20 bases between. The CDR3 covers 15 residues.

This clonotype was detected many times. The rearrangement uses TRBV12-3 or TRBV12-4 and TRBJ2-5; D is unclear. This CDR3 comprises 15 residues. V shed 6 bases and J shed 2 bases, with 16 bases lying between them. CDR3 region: CASRRTAYLQETQYF. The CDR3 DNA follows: TGTGCCAGCAGGCGAACAGCCTACTTACAAGAGACCCAGTACTTC.

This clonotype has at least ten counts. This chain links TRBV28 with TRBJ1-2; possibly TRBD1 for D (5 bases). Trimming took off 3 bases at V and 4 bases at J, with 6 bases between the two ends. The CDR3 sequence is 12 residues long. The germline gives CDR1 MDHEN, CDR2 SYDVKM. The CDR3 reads CASSFGGYGYTF. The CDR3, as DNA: TGTGCCAGCAGTTTCGGGGGCTATGGCTACACCTTC.

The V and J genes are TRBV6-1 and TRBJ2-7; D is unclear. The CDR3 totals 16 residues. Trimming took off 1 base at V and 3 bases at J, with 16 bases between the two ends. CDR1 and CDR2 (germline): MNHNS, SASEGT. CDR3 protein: CASSEVRDPPIYEQYF. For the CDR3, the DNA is TGTGCCAGCAGTGAAGTACGAGACCCTCCCATCTACGAGCAGTACTTC.

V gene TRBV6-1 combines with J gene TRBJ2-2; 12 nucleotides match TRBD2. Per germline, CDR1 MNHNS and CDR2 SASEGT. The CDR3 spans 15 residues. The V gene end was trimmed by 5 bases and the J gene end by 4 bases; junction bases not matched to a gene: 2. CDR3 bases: TGTGCCAGCAGTAAGACTAGCGGGAGCACCGGGGAGCTGTTTTTT. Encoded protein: CASSKTSGSTGELFF.

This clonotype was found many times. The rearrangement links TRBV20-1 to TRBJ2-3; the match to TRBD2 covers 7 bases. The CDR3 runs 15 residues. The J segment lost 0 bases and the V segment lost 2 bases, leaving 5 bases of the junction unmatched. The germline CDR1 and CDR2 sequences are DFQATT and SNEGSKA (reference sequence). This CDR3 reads CSARKPGGSTDTQYF. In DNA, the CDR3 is TGCAGTGCTAGAAAGCCGGGGGGTAGCACAGATACGCAGTATTTT.

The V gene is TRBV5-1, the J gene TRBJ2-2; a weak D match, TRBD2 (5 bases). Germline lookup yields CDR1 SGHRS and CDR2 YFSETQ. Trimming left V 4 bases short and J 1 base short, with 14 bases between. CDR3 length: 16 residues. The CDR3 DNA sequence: TGCGCCAGCAGCGCCCTAGGAGGAGGGAACACCGGGGAGCTGTTTTTT. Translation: CASSALGGGNTGELFF.

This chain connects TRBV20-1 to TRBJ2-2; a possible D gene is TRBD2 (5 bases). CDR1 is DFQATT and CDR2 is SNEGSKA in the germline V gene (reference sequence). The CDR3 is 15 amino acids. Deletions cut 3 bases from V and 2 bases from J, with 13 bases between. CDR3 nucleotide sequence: TGCAGTGCTAGCCTCGTGGGGAGAAACACCGGGGAGCTGTTTTTT. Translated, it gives CSASLVGRNTGELFF.

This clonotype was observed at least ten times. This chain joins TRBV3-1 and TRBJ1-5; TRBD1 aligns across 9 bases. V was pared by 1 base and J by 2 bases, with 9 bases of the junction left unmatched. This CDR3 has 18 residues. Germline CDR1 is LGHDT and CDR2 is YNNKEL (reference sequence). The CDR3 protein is CASSQGASRDRGNQPQHF. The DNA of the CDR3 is TGTGCCAGCAGCCAAGGAGCGTCGCGGGACAGGGGCAATCAGCCCCAGCATTTT. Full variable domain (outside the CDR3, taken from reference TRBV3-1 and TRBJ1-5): DTAVSQTPKYLVTQMGNDKSIKCEQNLGHDTMYWYKQDSKKFLKIMFSYNNKELIINETVPNRFSPKSPDKAHLNLHINSLELGDSAVYFCASSQGASRDRGNQPQHFGDGTRLSIL.

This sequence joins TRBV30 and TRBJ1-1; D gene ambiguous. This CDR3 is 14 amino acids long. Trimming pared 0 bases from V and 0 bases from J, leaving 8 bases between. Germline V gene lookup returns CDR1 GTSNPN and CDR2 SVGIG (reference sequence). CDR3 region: CAWSVGQVNTEAFF. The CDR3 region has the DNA TGTGCCTGGAGTGTAGGGCAGGTGAACACTGAAGCTTTCTTT.

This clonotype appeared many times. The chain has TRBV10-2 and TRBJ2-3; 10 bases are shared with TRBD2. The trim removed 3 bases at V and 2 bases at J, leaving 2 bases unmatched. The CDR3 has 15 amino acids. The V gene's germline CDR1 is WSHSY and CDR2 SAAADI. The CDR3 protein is CASSEGLAVTDTQYF. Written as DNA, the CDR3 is TGCGCCAGCAGTGAAGGACTAGCGGTCACAGATACGCAGTATTTT.